Below, 21 T cell receptor beta chains from the same sample are listed, as sequenced in a study of cytomegalovirus exposure and HLA in healthy donors. TCRdb's copy holds only in-frame clones and misses some; the assay was immunoSEQ multiplex PCR. Among more than 120,000 clones listed, over 80% were seen once. The source material was PBMCs. These receptors were taken from a man aged 18 to 29 in good health and CMV-seropositive.

This rearrangement joins TRBV7-8 to TRBJ1-1; D not certain. The CDR3 extends over 13 amino acids. The V and J ends lost 0 bases and 5 bases respectively, with 7 bases between them. From germline, CDR1 is SGHVS and CDR2 FQNEAQ. CDR3 in DNA: TGTGCCAGCAGCTTAGCGCGTTGGACTGAAGCTTTCTTT. Translated, it gives CASSLARWTEAFF.

The chain links TRBV29-1 to TRBJ1-1; D is uncertain. This CDR3 comprises 14 residues. The V gene lost 5 bases and the J gene lost 1 base, with 14 bases spanning the gap. The germline CDR1 and CDR2 sequences are SQVTM and ANQGSEA. The CDR3 loop reads CSVLGSPRNTEAFF. Written as DNA, the CDR3 is TGCAGCGTTCTAGGATCCCCGCGGAACACTGAAGCTTTCTTT.

This sequence joins TRBV29-1 and TRBJ2-7, with unresolved D. Germline-derived CDR1 and CDR2 are SQVTM and ANQGSEA. The germline V and J ends were trimmed by 7 bases and 2 bases, with 15 bases remaining between them. The CDR3 runs to 13 residues. The CDR3 nucleotides are TGCAGCGGATCCCGTGGAGTCGCCTACGAGCAGTACTTC. The encoded protein is CSGSRGVAYEQYF.

This clone was detected once. The chain joins TRBV27 to TRBJ1-2; D unresolved. Per the germline V gene, CDR1 is MNHEY and CDR2 is SMNVEV (reference sequence). V lost 0 bases, J lost 0 bases, and 14 bases lay in between. This CDR3 has 17 residues. CDR3 in DNA: TGTGCCAGCAGTTTATCGAGAGGTTTCAGATCTAACTATGGCTACACCTTC. It encodes CASSLSRGFRSNYGYTF.

The rearrangement links TRBV30 to TRBJ1-6; perhaps TRBD1 as D (6 bases). This CDR3 comprises 13 residues. Germline V gene data show CDR1 as GTSNPN and CDR2 as SVGIG (reference sequence). V was cut by 3 bases and J by 12 bases, with 15 bases left in between. The DNA for the CDR3 is TGTGCCTGGAGAGGACAGCGATTCGAACCCCTCCACTTT. This codes for CAWRGQRFEPLHF. The variable domain in full, completed from reference TRBV30 and TRBJ1-6, reads SQTIHQWPATLVQPVGSPLSLECTVEGTSNPNLYWYRQAAGRGLQLLFYSVGIGQISSEVPQNLSASRPQDRQFILSSKKLLLSDSGFYLCAWRGQRFEPLHFGNGTRLTVT.

The chain uses TRBV19 and TRBJ1-6, with a possible D match to TRBD1 (6 bases). This CDR3 has 14 residues. V was cut by 8 bases and J by 1 base, with 9 bases left in between. In germline, CDR1 is LNHDA, CDR2 SQIVND (reference sequence). This CDR3 reads CASSTGSYNSPLHF. In DNA, the CDR3 is TGTGCCAGTTCCACAGGGTCCTATAATTCACCCCTCCACTTT.

This sequence joins TRBV5-1 and TRBJ1-2; 9 positions match TRBD1. The CDR3 loop spans 12 amino acids. Germline CDR1 and CDR2: SGHRS and YFSETQ. V gave up 4 bases and J gave up 7 bases; unmatched junction bases: 2. The CDR3 region is CASSTDRGGYTF. In DNA, the CDR3 is TGCGCCAGCAGCACGGACAGGGGTGGCTACACCTTC.

As regards this clone: Other DNA sequences from this sample encode an identical CDR3 as well. The chain carries TRBV5-1 and TRBJ1-1; D not certain. Trimming took off 0 bases at V and 1 base at J, with 7 bases between the two ends. Germline CDR1 SGHRS, CDR2 YFSETQ. CDR3 length equals 14 residues. The CDR3 sequence: CASSLAGKNTEAFF. CDR3 DNA: TGCGCCAGCAGCTTGGCCGGGAAGAACACTGAAGCTTTCTTT. Full variable domain (outside the CDR3, taken from reference TRBV5-1 and TRBJ1-1): KAGVTQTPRYLIKTRGQQVTLSCSPISGHRSVSWYQQTPGQGLQFLFEYFSETQRNKGNFPGRFSGRQFSNSRSEMNVSTLELGDSALYLCASSLAGKNTEAFFGQGTRLTVV.

CDR3 region: CASSSGQANYGYTF. The DNA of the CDR3 is TGTGCCAGCAGTTCGGGACAGGCAAACTATGGCTACACCTTC. This chain uses TRBV27 with TRBJ1-2, with TRBD1 matching over 8 bases. CDR3 length: 14 residues. The J segment lost 2 bases and the V segment lost 4 bases, leaving 3 bases of the junction unmatched. The germline V gene encodes CDR1 MNHEY and CDR2 SMNVEV (reference sequence).

The chain has TRBV9 and TRBJ2-3; a weak D match, TRBD2 (6 bases). Germline values: CDR1 SGDLS, CDR2 YYNGEE. V was clipped by 4 bases and J by 2 bases, with 14 bases between them. This CDR3 region has 15 residues. The CDR3 sequence is CASSPRAGTTDTQYF. The CDR3 DNA follows: TGTGCCAGCAGCCCCCGGGCGGGGACCACAGATACGCAGTATTTT.

This clone has just one count. V usage is TRBV10-3 and J usage is TRBJ1-5; D might be TRBD1 (5 bases). From germline, CDR1 is ENHRY and CDR2 SYGVKD. The length of the CDR3 is 15 residues. V dropped 2 bases and J dropped 3 bases, with 11 bases sitting between them. The CDR3 DNA sequence: TGTGCCATCAGTGAGCCGGGACTGCCCAATCAGCCCCAGCATTTT. Protein sequence: CAISEPGLPNQPQHF.

This clone is a singleton in its sample. The gene calls are TRBV5-8 and TRBJ1-5, with 7 bases fitting TRBD1. The germline gives CDR1 SGHTS, CDR2 YDEGEE. The junction had 11 bases not matched to a gene; V was cut back by 4 bases and J by 7 bases. The CDR3 contains 15 residues. The CDR3: CASSKGSQGGQPQHF. The CDR3 DNA is TGTGCCAGCAGCAAAGGAAGTCAGGGGGGACAGCCCCAGCATTTT.

The chain uses TRBV6-5 and TRBJ1-4; TRBD1 matches 10 bases. Unmatched junction bases numbered 5, after V lost 0 bases and J lost 7 bases. The germline V gene encodes CDR1 MNHEY and CDR2 SVGAGI. The CDR3 totals 16 residues. CDR3 loop: CASSYSGTGVSEKLFF. CDR3 bases: TGTGCCAGCAGTTACTCCGGGACAGGGGTATCTGAAAAACTGTTTTTT.

The genes are TRBV4-1 and TRBJ1-4; no reliable D call. With 1 base removed from V and 3 bases from J, the gap between germline ends came to 9 bases. This CDR3 has 15 residues. Germline V gene data show CDR1 as MGHRA and CDR2 as YSYEKL. The DNA of the CDR3 is TGCGCCAGCAGCCAAGGGGAGGTCCCTAATGAAAAACTGTTTTTT. Translation gives CASSQGEVPNEKLFF.

The chain combines TRBV21-1 with TRBJ1-4; whether TRBD1, the table's D call, matches the DNA was not checked. TRBV21-1 is termed a pseudogene. The CDR3 has 14 amino acids. The CDR3 region is CASTWGRRKEKLFF. The CDR3 DNA reads TGTGCCAGCACCTGGGGCCGGCGTAAGGAAAAACTGTTTTTT.

This chain joins TRBV7-9 and TRBJ1-6; TRBD1 agrees at 10 bases. Germline V gene sequence: CDR1 SEHNR, CDR2 FQNEAQ (reference sequence). Losses at the gene ends were 5 bases for V and 9 bases for J; bases not matched to a gene: 7. The CDR3 spans 15 residues. The CDR3 nucleotides are TGTGCCAGCAGCCCAACGGGACAGGGGACTTCACCCCTCCACTTT. Protein sequence: CASSPTGQGTSPLHF.

The genes are TRBV6-5 and TRBJ2-2, with D uncertain. Germline loops: CDR1 MNHEY, CDR2 SVGAGI. V lost 2 bases, J lost 3 bases, and 4 bases lay in between. There are 13 residues in the CDR3. The DNA for the CDR3 is TGTGCCAGCAGTTACAGCTACACCGGGGAGCTGTTTTTT. It yields the protein CASSYSYTGELFF.

This chain connects TRBV4-1 to TRBJ1-1; D unresolved. The CDR3 is made up of 16 amino acids. Trimming took 4 bases from V and 4 from J, leaving 19 bases between them. CDR1 MGHRA and CDR2 YSYEKL come from the germline V gene. The CDR3 sequence is CASSLTTSMVGTEAFF. DNA of the CDR3: TGCGCCAGCAGCCTGACTACGTCGATGGTGGGCACTGAAGCTTTCTTT.

This clone was counted a single time. The chain carries TRBV6-5 and TRBJ1-6, with D hard to call. There are 15 residues in the CDR3. V was trimmed by 0 bases and J by 9 bases, leaving 12 bases between them. Germline V CDR1 and CDR2: MNHEY, SVGAGI. CDR3 bases: TGTGCCAGCAGTTACTCGAAGGAGGAAGCTTCACCCCTCCACTTT. This translates into CASSYSKEEASPLHF.

The J gene is TRBJ2-5, the V gene TRBV11-3, with TRBD1 as a possible D gene (6 bases). Trimming left V 7 bases short and J 9 bases short, with 21 bases between. Germline CDR1 and CDR2: SGHNT and YENEEA. This CDR3 is built from 14 residues. CDR3 in DNA: TGTGCCAGCAACTGGGGGACAAGGTGCAAGTCCCAGTACTTC. Amino acid sequence: CASNWGTRCKSQYF.

This clone was seen only once. J is TRBJ1-5 and V is TRBV7-8; TRBD1 is a possible D gene (5 bases). CDR1 and CDR2 (germline): SGHVS, FQNEAQ. This CDR3 is 14 amino acids long. Trimming shortened V by 5 bases and J by 3 bases, and 11 bases separated the two germline ends. CDR3 amino acids: CASSPDRNNQPQHF. The CDR3 region has the DNA TGTGCCAGCAGCCCTGACAGAAACAATCAGCCCCAGCATTTT.